In this sample, the clone carrying this TCR beta chain turned up a few times. Its antigen remains unknown. CDR3 length: 13 amino acids. The germline CDR1 and CDR2 sequences are MNHNS and SASEGT. V trimming: 3 bases; J trimming: 7 bases; junction bases outside the gene matches: 4. Sorting based on CD45RO/CCR7/CD25/CD127/CD95/CD27 separated CD4+ naive, central memory, regulatory and stem cell-like memory cells. The sample belongs to a study of beta chain features in type 1 diabetes. Whole-study results and caveats: Comparison showed that naive, central memory and Treg TCRB repertoires appeared more similar among patients than among healthy donors. Patients with type 1 diabetes carried fewer insertions and had more deletions at their VDJ junctions.

Expressed TCRB transcripts were sequenced, since all the RNA that had been isolated was reverse transcribed. Clones were read by immunoSEQ multiplex PCR, and TCRdb kept only the in-frame ones, dropping some. The sample gives under 400,000 clones, 10% to 15% of which show up once; 0.017% is in the top ten. Source material: naive CD4+ T cells from blood. The chain has TRBV6-1 and TRBJ2-7, with 9 bases aligning to TRBD2. The receptor comes from a young man in good health. For the CDR3, the DNA is TGTGCCAGCAGTGAGCGGGGGGGTCGTGAGCAGTACTTC. This encodes CASSERGGREQYF.